Listed here is a single T cell receptor beta chain. Its antigen is not identified. Pooling was applied to second doses at about 4 or about 12 weeks. This sample stems from a study of T cell responses to AZD1222 COVID-19 vaccine. The study's findings and limits: At baseline, seropositivity was found in only a handful of AZD1222 recipients. Spike-specific TCR breadth and depth went up after people got two AZD1222 doses.

Germline assignment: CDR1 GTSNPN and CDR2 SVGIG (reference sequence). Germline trimming cut 3 bases from V and 8 bases from J; bases unmatched to any gene: 13. This CDR3 comprises 15 residues. The assay was immunoSEQ multiplex PCR, and TCRdb's table has in-frame clones only and misses some. The sample consists of more than 75,000 clones, around nine tenths of them appearing once. Sequencing used peripheral blood, obtained 28 days after the second AZD1222 dose. The TCR sequence derives from an adult who received the AZD1222 COVID-19 vaccine. The chain couples TRBV30 to TRBJ1-2, with 9 bases matching TRBD1. CDR3 loop: CAWRALTGGSGGYTF. CDR3 nucleotides: TGTGCCTGGAGAGCATTAACAGGGGGCTCAGGGGGCTACACCTTC.